One sample yielded the 4 T cell receptor beta chains listed below, sequenced in a study of blood T cells in healthy people across ages (dated by TCRdb to the mid-2010s). Receptor amplification or capture employed 5' RACE. A second PCR of roughly 6 to 11 cycles was run with a J-beta primer mix and a sample-barcoded 5' primer. The public reads were run again by TCRdb, first through fastp at Q25 and then through MiXCR, and only productive beta chains were kept. CDR3 protein sequences are deduplicated, and each keeps its most common genes and DNA. A total of over 1,500,000 distinct CDR3 sequences appear in this sample, about 39% of them only once. The ten largest clonotypes hold roughly 23% of the sample. The sample taken for sequencing was blood. The origin of the receptors is a human donor in good health.

V and J are TRBV12-3 or TRBV12-4 and TRBJ2-7; a possible D gene is TRBD2 (6 bases). V was clipped by 2 bases and J by 1 base, with 15 bases between them. The CDR3 covers 16 residues. CDR3 DNA sequence: TGTGCCAGCAGTTTAAGATCAGGGCGGGGATCCTACGAGCAGTACTTC. Residues: CASSLRSGRGSYEQYF.

This clonotype was counted between two and nine times. V gene TRBV15 combines with J gene TRBJ1-2; D gene uncertain. Germline V gene sequence: CDR1 LNHNV, CDR2 YYDKDF (reference sequence). Trimming removed 0 bases at V and 3 bases at J, with 17 bases between. The CDR3 totals 17 residues. In DNA, the CDR3 is TGTGCCACCAGCAGAGATGTGGAGGGAATTGAGGACTATGGCTACACCTTC. Encoded protein: CATSRDVEGIEDYGYTF.

The CDR3 loop is CATSDPTDTYEQYF. Written as DNA, the CDR3 is TGTGCCACCAGTGATCCGACAGACACCTACGAGCAGTACTTC. The chain combines TRBV24-1 with TRBJ2-7; weak D call: TRBD1 (5 bases). Germline loops: CDR1 KGHDR, CDR2 SFDVKD. V lost 3 bases and J 2 bases, leaving 10 bases between the germline ends. The CDR3 sequence is 14 residues long.

V and J are TRBV25-1 and TRBJ1-2, with D hard to call. V lost 6 bases, J lost 4 bases, and 6 bases lay in between. The length of the CDR3 is 11 residues. Germline-derived CDR1 and CDR2 are MGHDK and SYGVNS. CDR3 sequence (DNA): TGTGCCAGCAGATTCCTCTATGGCTACACCTTC. As protein: CASRFLYGYTF.